This is a list of T cell receptor beta chains from one sample in a study of OX40 agonist ivuxolimab in advanced cancers. The protocol was immunoSEQ multiplex PCR, while the TCRdb copy is restricted to in-frame clones and leaves out a portion. The sample has tens of thousands of clones, roughly four fifths seen once. The specimen comprised CD4+ or CD8+ T cells sorted from blood, sampled in a trial of the OX40 agonist ivuxolimab. Source of these receptors: an adult with an advanced solid tumor such as melanoma, head and neck, liver or kidney cancer. Each CDR3 is given with its conserved first and last residue. A D gene is named only where the DNA matches it firmly. Where a row states a size, it is once, few, many or the class of an expanded clone; other rows omit it.

clone size: NA
D gene: NA
J gene: TRBJ2-1
V gene: TRBV10-2
CDR3 DNA: TGCGCCAGCAGCCGACTAGTGTATAATGAGCAGTTCTTC
CDR3 protein: CASSRLVYNEQFF

clone size: NA
D gene: NA
J gene: TRBJ1-1
V gene: TRBV20-1
CDR3 DNA: TGCAGTGCCCGCGAGAACACTGAAGCTTTCTTT
CDR3 protein: CSARENTEAFF

clone size: NA
D gene: TRBD2
J gene: TRBJ2-7
V gene: TRBV5-1
CDR3 DNA: TGCGCCAGCAGGGGCAGCGGGAGTGCCTACGAGCAGTACTTC
CDR3 protein: CASRGSGSAYEQYF

clone size: NA
D gene: NA
J gene: TRBJ1-3
V gene: TRBV9
CDR3 DNA: TGTGCCAGCAGCGCACAGGGACCTGGAAACACCATATATTTT
CDR3 protein: CASSAQGPGNTIYF

clone size: NA
D gene: NA
J gene: TRBJ2-7
V gene: TRBV2
CDR3 DNA: TGTGCCAGCAGGGAACAGAGCTACGAGCAGTACTTC
CDR3 protein: CASREQSYEQYF

clone size: NA
D gene: NA
J gene: TRBJ2-2
V gene: TRBV23-1
CDR3 DNA: TGCGCCAGGCCCAAGGACAGAAACACCGGGGAGCTGTTTTTT
CDR3 protein: CARPKDRNTGELFF

clone size: few
D gene: NA
J gene: TRBJ2-7
V gene: TRBV5-4
CDR3 DNA: TGTGCCAGCAGCTTGTATCAGGGCTCCTACGAGCAGTACTTC
CDR3 protein: CASSLYQGSYEQYF

clone size: NA
D gene: NA
J gene: TRBJ2-7
V gene: TRBV27
CDR3 DNA: TGTGCCACCCGATTCCGCATAGCGCGCGAGCAGTACTTC
CDR3 protein: CATRFRIAREQYF

clone size: few
D gene: TRBD1
J gene: TRBJ1-1
V gene: TRBV10-1
CDR3 DNA: TGCGCCAGCAGTGACCCGGACAGGGGACGAGCTTTCTTT
CDR3 protein: CASSDPDRGRAFF

clone size: NA
D gene: TRBD1
J gene: TRBJ1-2
V gene: TRBV4-1
CDR3 DNA: TGCGCCAGCAGCCACCGGGGACAGGGGGCATATGGCTACACCTTC
CDR3 protein: CASSHRGQGAYGYTF

clone size: NA
D gene: NA
J gene: TRBJ2-1
V gene: TRBV5-4
CDR3 DNA: TGTGCCAGCAGCTTGGCAGGAAACAATGAGCAGTTCTTC
CDR3 protein: CASSLAGNNEQFF

clone size: NA
D gene: NA
J gene: TRBJ2-1
V gene: TRBV5-1
CDR3 DNA: TGCGCCAGCAGCTTGGCATTGCAGGGCGTAATTTCTAGCTCCTACAATGAGCAGTTCTTC
CDR3 protein: CASSLALQGVISSSYNEQFF

clone size: NA
D gene: NA
J gene: TRBJ1-6
V gene: TRBV7-3
CDR3 DNA: TGTGCCAGCAGCCCGTATGGGACATTAAATACACCCCTCCACTTT
CDR3 protein: CASSPYGTLNTPLHF

clone size: NA
D gene: TRBD1
J gene: TRBJ1-1
V gene: TRBV5-1
CDR3 DNA: TGCGCCAGCAGCTTAGGGACAGGGGATAAACGAGCTGAAGCTTTCTTT
CDR3 protein: CASSLGTGDKRAEAFF

clone size: NA
D gene: NA
J gene: TRBJ2-1
V gene: TRBV5-1
CDR3 DNA: TGCGCCAGCAGCTTGGTCGGGGGCAATGAGCAGTTCTTC
CDR3 protein: CASSLVGGNEQFF

clone size: NA
D gene: NA
J gene: TRBJ1-1
V gene: TRBV6-5
CDR3 DNA: TGTGCCAGCAGTTACTTGGGGCGCACTGAAGCTTTCTTT
CDR3 protein: CASSYLGRTEAFF

clone size: NA
D gene: TRBD1
J gene: TRBJ2-7
V gene: TRBV5-1
CDR3 DNA: TGCGCCAGCAGCAACAGGGGGCCCTACGAGCAGTACTTC
CDR3 protein: CASSNRGPYEQYF

clone size: few
D gene: NA
J gene: TRBJ1-1
V gene: TRBV10-3
CDR3 DNA: TGTGCCATCAGTTCTATACACACTGAAGCTTTCTTT
CDR3 protein: CAISSIHTEAFF

clone size: few
D gene: NA
J gene: TRBJ1-1
V gene: TRBV7-3
CDR3 DNA: TGTGCCAGCGGAAGACAGGAGAACACTGAAGCTTTCTTT
CDR3 protein: CASGRQENTEAFF

clone size: NA
D gene: TRBD1
J gene: TRBJ1-1
V gene: TRBV5-5
CDR3 DNA: TGTGCCAGCAGCTTGGTCGGACAGGGGACTGAAGCTTTCTTT
CDR3 protein: CASSLVGQGTEAFF

clone size: NA
D gene: TRBD1
J gene: TRBJ1-5
V gene: TRBV7-9
CDR3 DNA: TGTGCCAGCAGCCCCGGGACAGGGGGCGGCAATCAGCCCCAGCATTTT
CDR3 protein: CASSPGTGGGNQPQHF

clone size: NA
D gene: TRBD2
J gene: TRBJ2-3
V gene: TRBV5-1
CDR3 DNA: TGCGCCAGCAGCCTTAGCGGGGGTAGCACAGATACGCAGTATTTT
CDR3 protein: CASSLSGGSTDTQYF

clone size: NA
D gene: TRBD1
J gene: TRBJ1-5
V gene: TRBV6-1
CDR3 DNA: TGTGCCAGCAGTGAAATAAGGGGACAGGGGAATCAGCCCCAGCATTTT
CDR3 protein: CASSEIRGQGNQPQHF

clone size: NA
D gene: TRBD1
J gene: TRBJ2-7
V gene: TRBV7-2
CDR3 DNA: TGTGCCAGCAGCTCCCGACAGGGAACCTACGAGCAGTACTTC
CDR3 protein: CASSSRQGTYEQYF

clone size: NA
D gene: TRBD1
J gene: TRBJ2-1
V gene: TRBV5-1
CDR3 DNA: TGCGCCAGCAGCGAACGACAGGGACGGACTGAGCAGTTCTTC
CDR3 protein: CASSERQGRTEQFF

clone size: NA
D gene: NA
J gene: TRBJ1-3
V gene: TRBV5-1
CDR3 DNA: TGCGCCAGCACACAGGTCGGCCACCCTGGAAACACCATATATTTT
CDR3 protein: CASTQVGHPGNTIYF

clone size: once
D gene: TRBD1
J gene: TRBJ1-4
V gene: TRBV30
CDR3 DNA: TGTGCCTGGAAGGCCTTACAGGGGGGCGAAAAACTGTTTTTT
CDR3 protein: CAWKALQGGEKLFF

clone size: NA
D gene: TRBD2
J gene: TRBJ2-1
V gene: TRBV9
CDR3 DNA: TGTGCCAGCAGCTTGGGAGGGCCCGGCATACGCGAGCAGTTCTTC
CDR3 protein: CASSLGGPGIREQFF

clone size: NA
D gene: TRBD1
J gene: TRBJ1-1
V gene: TRBV18
CDR3 DNA: TGTGCCAGCTCACCAGCCGGACAGGGACTGATAGCTTTCTTT
CDR3 protein: CASSPAGQGLIAFF

clone size: NA
D gene: NA
J gene: TRBJ1-1
V gene: TRBV4-1
CDR3 DNA: TGCGCCAGCAGCCTCGGGGGCCCAGCTCGGCGGAACACTGAAGCTTTCTTT
CDR3 protein: CASSLGGPARRNTEAFF

clone size: medium-sized
D gene: TRBD2
J gene: TRBJ2-3
V gene: TRBV5-4
CDR3 DNA: TGTGCCAGCAGCTTGCGGGGGGGCACAGATACGCAGTATTTT
CDR3 protein: CASSLRGGTDTQYF

clone size: NA
D gene: NA
J gene: TRBJ1-2
V gene: TRBV18
CDR3 DNA: TGTGCCAGCTCACCACGGTTACAGGGTACGAACTATGGCTACACCTTC
CDR3 protein: CASSPRLQGTNYGYTF

clone size: NA
D gene: TRBD1
J gene: TRBJ2-5
V gene: TRBV5-1
CDR3 DNA: TGCGCCAGCAGTTCAGGGGGTGTAGGCGAGACCCAGTACTTC
CDR3 protein: CASSSGGVGETQYF

clone size: NA
D gene: NA
J gene: TRBJ2-7
V gene: TRBV19
CDR3 DNA: TGTGCCAGTAGTATATGGGGGGGCCAGAGAACCTACGAGCAGTACTTC
CDR3 protein: CASSIWGGQRTYEQYF

clone size: NA
D gene: NA
J gene: TRBJ1-6
V gene: TRBV5-1
CDR3 DNA: TGCGCCAGCACCTTTCAGCCGGGTGGGGGGGGTTCACCCCTCCACTTT
CDR3 protein: CASTFQPGGGGSPLHF

clone size: NA
D gene: NA
J gene: TRBJ1-5
V gene: TRBV10-2
CDR3 DNA: TGCGCCAGCAGTGATAACAGCAATCAGCCCCAGCATTTT
CDR3 protein: CASSDNSNQPQHF

clone size: NA
D gene: NA
J gene: TRBJ1-2
V gene: TRBV7-2
CDR3 DNA: TGTGCCAGCACCCTTTATGAGGACTATGGCTACACCTTC
CDR3 protein: CASTLYEDYGYTF

clone size: NA
D gene: NA
J gene: TRBJ2-1
V gene: TRBV7-7
CDR3 DNA: TGTGCCAGCAGCCTCGGGACTTTCGATAATGAGCAGTTCTTC
CDR3 protein: CASSLGTFDNEQFF

clone size: NA
D gene: NA
J gene: TRBJ2-7
V gene: TRBV6-6
CDR3 DNA: TGTGCCAGCAACTCTCTAGGGCCTGTCTCCGAGCAGTACTTC
CDR3 protein: CASNSLGPVSEQYF

clone size: NA
D gene: NA
J gene: TRBJ1-1
V gene: TRBV5-1
CDR3 DNA: TGCGCCAGCAGCACTGACGGAATGAACACTGAAGCTTTCTTT
CDR3 protein: CASSTDGMNTEAFF

clone size: NA
D gene: TRBD1
J gene: TRBJ1-1
V gene: TRBV5-1
CDR3 DNA: TGCGCCAGCAGCTTTCCTTCCGGGACAGGGAACACTGAAGCTTTCTTT
CDR3 protein: CASSFPSGTGNTEAFF

clone size: NA
D gene: NA
J gene: TRBJ2-7
V gene: TRBV6-5
CDR3 DNA: TGTGCCAGCAGTCACGGGGCTACCTCCTACGAGCAGTACTTC
CDR3 protein: CASSHGATSYEQYF

clone size: NA
D gene: NA
J gene: TRBJ1-3
V gene: TRBV7-2
CDR3 DNA: TGTGCCAGCAGCGGCAGGGCCGGGAACACCATATATTTT
CDR3 protein: CASSGRAGNTIYF

clone size: few
D gene: NA
J gene: TRBJ1-1
V gene: TRBV7-6
CDR3 DNA: TGTGCCAGCAGCTCAGGACCCGCTGGTAACACTGAAGCTTTCTTT
CDR3 protein: CASSSGPAGNTEAFF

clone size: NA
D gene: NA
J gene: TRBJ1-5
V gene: TRBV6-6
CDR3 DNA: TGTGCCAGCAGTTACTCTGATCGGCCGGGTCAGCCCCAGCATTTT
CDR3 protein: CASSYSDRPGQPQHF

clone size: NA
D gene: NA
J gene: TRBJ1-5
V gene: TRBV2
CDR3 DNA: TGTGCCAGCAGTGAGGTGGGGGTAGACCAGCCCCAGCATTTT
CDR3 protein: CASSEVGVDQPQHF

clone size: NA
D gene: NA
J gene: TRBJ2-1
V gene: TRBV7-2
CDR3 DNA: TGTGCCAGCAGCTCGATAGCGGTAAGCAATGAGCAGTTCTTC
CDR3 protein: CASSSIAVSNEQFF

clone size: NA
D gene: TRBD2
J gene: TRBJ2-1
V gene: TRBV9
CDR3 DNA: TGTGCCAGCAGCGCCGGGGGGAGCTCCTACAATGAGCAGTTCTTC
CDR3 protein: CASSAGGSSYNEQFF

clone size: once
D gene: NA
J gene: TRBJ2-5
V gene: TRBV5-6
CDR3 DNA: TGTGCCAGCAGCTTGAGGGGGGACTGGCAAGAGACCCAGTACTTC
CDR3 protein: CASSLRGDWQETQYF

clone size: NA
D gene: NA
J gene: TRBJ2-1
V gene: TRBV27
CDR3 DNA: TGTGCCAGCAGTTTCGGGCTTAGAAACCGTAATGAGCAGTTCTTC
CDR3 protein: CASSFGLRNRNEQFF

clone size: NA
D gene: NA
J gene: TRBJ2-3
V gene: TRBV5-5
CDR3 DNA: TGTGCCAGCAGCCCTCTCGGCGGGGCGCCCACAGATACGCAGTATTTT
CDR3 protein: CASSPLGGAPTDTQYF

clone size: NA
D gene: NA
J gene: TRBJ2-5
V gene: TRBV7-8
CDR3 DNA: TGTGCCAGCAGCTTACTGTACGGCCAAGAGACCCAGTACTTC
CDR3 protein: CASSLLYGQETQYF